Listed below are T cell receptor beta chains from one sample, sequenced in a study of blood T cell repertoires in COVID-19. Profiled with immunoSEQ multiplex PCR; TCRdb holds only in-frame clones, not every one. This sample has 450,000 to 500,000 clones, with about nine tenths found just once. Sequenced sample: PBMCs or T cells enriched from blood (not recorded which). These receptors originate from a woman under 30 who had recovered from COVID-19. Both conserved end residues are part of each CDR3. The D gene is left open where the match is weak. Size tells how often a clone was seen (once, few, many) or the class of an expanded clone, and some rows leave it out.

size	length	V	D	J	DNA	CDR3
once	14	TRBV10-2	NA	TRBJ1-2	TGCGCCAGCAGCATCAGGGGTTTTCGGGATGGCTACACCTTC	CASSIRGFRDGYTF
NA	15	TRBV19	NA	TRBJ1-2	TGTGCCAGTAGTATAGATAACAGCCTTAACTATGGCTACACCTTC	CASSIDNSLNYGYTF
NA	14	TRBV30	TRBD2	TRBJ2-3	TGTGCCTGGAGGACGGGAGGTGGGGCAGATACGCAGTATTTT	CAWRTGGGADTQYF
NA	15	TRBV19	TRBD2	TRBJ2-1	TGTGCCAGTAAGACTAGCGGGGGCCCCTACAATGAGCAGTTCTTC	CASKTSGGPYNEQFF
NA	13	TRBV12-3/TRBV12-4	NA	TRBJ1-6	TGTGCCAGCAGCCGGTCCTATAATTCACCCCTCCACTTT	CASSRSYNSPLHF
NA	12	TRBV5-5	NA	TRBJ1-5	TGTGCCAGCAGCTTTTCGAATCAGCCCCAGCATTTT	CASSFSNQPQHF
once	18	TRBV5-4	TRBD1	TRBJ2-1	TGTGCCAGCAGACCTAATTCCGGGACAGCCGTTCCCTACAATGAGCAGTTCTTC	CASRPNSGTAVPYNEQFF
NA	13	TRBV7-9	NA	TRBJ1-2	TGTGCCAGCAGCCCTCTGCCCGCGGATGGCTACACCTTC	CASSPLPADGYTF
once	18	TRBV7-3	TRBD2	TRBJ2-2	TGTGCCAGCAGCCTCAACTCGGTCAGCGGGGGCAACACCGGGGAGCTGTTTTTT	CASSLNSVSGGNTGELFF
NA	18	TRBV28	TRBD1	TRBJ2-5	TGTGCCAGCAGTCCTAGCCAGGACAGGGGAAGAGGGCAAGAGACCCAGTACTTC	CASSPSQDRGRGQETQYF
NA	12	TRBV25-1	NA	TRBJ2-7	TGTGCCAGCAGTGCCCCTAGCTACGAGCAGTACTTC	CASSAPSYEQYF
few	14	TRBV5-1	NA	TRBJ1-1	TGCGCCAGCAGCCTACCCACGCACTCGACTGAAGCTTTCTTT	CASSLPTHSTEAFF
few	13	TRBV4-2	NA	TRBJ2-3	TGTGCCAGCAGCCAAGCTTTCGGAGATACGCAGTATTTT	CASSQAFGDTQYF
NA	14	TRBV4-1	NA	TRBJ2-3	TGCGCCAGCAGCCAAGCTCAGGCGGGAGATACGCAGTATTTT	CASSQAQAGDTQYF
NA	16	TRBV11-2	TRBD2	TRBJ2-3	TGTGCCAGCAGCTTAGATACTAGCGGGGGCACAGATACGCAGTATTTT	CASSLDTSGGTDTQYF
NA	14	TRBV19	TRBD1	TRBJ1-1	TGTGCCACTACAGGGGTCCCCTGGAACACTGAAGCTTTCTTT	CATTGVPWNTEAFF
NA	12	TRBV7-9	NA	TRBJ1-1	TGTGCCAGCAGCCCAGCGTTGCCTGAAGCTTTCTTT	CASSPALPEAFF
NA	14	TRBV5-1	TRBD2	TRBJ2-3	TGCGCCAGCAGCCTCGGCGGGGGGACAGATACGCAGTATTTT	CASSLGGGTDTQYF
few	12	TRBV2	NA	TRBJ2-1	TGTGCCAGCAGTCCGAAACTGTGGGAGCAGTTCTTC	CASSPKLWEQFF
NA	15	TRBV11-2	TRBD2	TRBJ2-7	TGTGCCAGCAGCTTGGGGGGGGAACTCTCCTACGAGCAGTACTTC	CASSLGGELSYEQYF
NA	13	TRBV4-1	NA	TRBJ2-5	TGCGCCAGCAGCCAAGATACTGATGGGACCCAGTACTTC	CASSQDTDGTQYF
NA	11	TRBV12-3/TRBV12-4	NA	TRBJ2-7	TGTGCCAGCAGTCGGGACTACGAGCAGTACTTC	CASSRDYEQYF
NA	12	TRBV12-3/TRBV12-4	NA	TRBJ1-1	NA	CASSFVGQGAVF
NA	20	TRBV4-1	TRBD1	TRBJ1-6	TGCGCCAGCAGCCAAGACCCCCTCCGGGACAGGGATCGGGGGAATTCACCCCTCCACTTT	CASSQDPLRDRDRGNSPLHF
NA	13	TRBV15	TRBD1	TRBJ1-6	TGTGCCACCAGCAGAGAAGGGACAGGGGACCTCCACTTT	CATSREGTGDLHF
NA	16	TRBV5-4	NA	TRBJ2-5	TGTGCCAGCAGCAGTGACAGGGCGGGGTCCCAAGAGACCCAGTACTTC	CASSSDRAGSQETQYF
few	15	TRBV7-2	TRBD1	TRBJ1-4	TGTGCCAGCAGCTTAGGGACAGGGGAGGGTGAAAAACTGTTTTTT	CASSLGTGEGEKLFF
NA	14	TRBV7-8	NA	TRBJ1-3	TGTGCCAGCGAGGCGAAAAGCTCTGGAAACACCATATATTTT	CASEAKSSGNTIYF
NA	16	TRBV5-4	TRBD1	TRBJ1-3	TGTGCCAGCAGCTCCGGGACAGGGGGTGTAGGAAACACCATATATTTT	CASSSGTGGVGNTIYF
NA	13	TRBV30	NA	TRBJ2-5	TGTGCCATCGAGGGGGGGCGGCAAGAGACCCAGTACTTC	CAIEGGRQETQYF
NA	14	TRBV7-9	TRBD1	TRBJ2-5	TGTGCCAGCAGCTCGGACAGGAGTAGGGAGACCCAGTACTTC	CASSSDRSRETQYF
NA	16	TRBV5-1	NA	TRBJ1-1	TGCGCCAGCAGCTTGGCCCTTACTACAGGGAACACTGAAGCTTTCTTT	CASSLALTTGNTEAFF
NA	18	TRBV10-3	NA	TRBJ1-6	TGTGCCATCAGTGAACGGGGTTGGCAGAATGCCTATAATTCACCCCTCCACTTT	CAISERGWQNAYNSPLHF
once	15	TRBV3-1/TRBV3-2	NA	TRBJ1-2	TGTGCCAGCAGCCAATACCCGCAAGAGCGGTATGGCTACACCTTC	CASSQYPQERYGYTF
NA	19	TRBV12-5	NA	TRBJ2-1	TGTGCTAGTGGTTTGGTACTAAGGGGGGGCCTTAGCTCCTACAATGAGCAGTTCTTC	CASGLVLRGGLSSYNEQFF
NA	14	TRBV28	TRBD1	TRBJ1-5	TGTGCCAGCAGTTTGGACAGGAACAATCAGCCCCAGCATTTT	CASSLDRNNQPQHF